The sequence of this TCR beta chain was determined in a study of preoperative IRX-2 immunotherapy in early breast cancer. The treatment denotes: preoperative locoregional IRX-2 cytokine immunotherapy. Preoperative locoregional IRX-2 cytokine immunotherapy was tested in the phase Ib source study. This clone has just a few counts. Measured with immunoSEQ multiplex PCR; TCRdb has only the in-frame clones, and not every one. The sample contains around 34,000 clones, over 80% of which appear only once. CDR3 length: 15 amino acids. V shed 5 bases and J 3 bases; nucleotides not matched to a gene: 9. Germline V gene lookup returns CDR1 SGHNT and CDR2 YENEEA.

Sequencing used lymph node tissue, obtained from a patient treated with IRX-2 immunotherapy. The receptor was derived from a human donor with breast cancer. The genes are TRBV11-3 and TRBJ1-1, with 7 bases fitting TRBD1. In DNA form, the CDR3 reads TGTGCCAGCAGCCGGACAGGATCGGTGTACACTGAAGCTTTCTTT. It codes for CASSRTGSVYTEAFF.